The source of this TCR beta chain is a study of blood T cell repertoires in COVID-19 (dated by TCRdb to 2018 to 2020). Some background on the complete study: Collaborator samples came from the United States, Italy and Spain and covered acute and convalescent phases of COVID-19. The material from the prospective study consisted of cDNA or gDNA derived from T cells, B-cell-depleted T cells, or PBMCs. Deeply sampled blood TCRbeta repertoires from subjects exposed to, actively infected with, or recovered from COVID-19 were included in the dataset. The repertoires were released in a freely available public database meant as a resource for research on the immune response to SARS-CoV-2. The samples were drawn from the first 160 participants of the ongoing ImmuneRACE study and from 1,254 subjects provided by 6 global collaborators. Nearly every sample came with metadata listing a de-identified subject ID, COVID-19 status, age in years and sex. Where available, HLA class I and class II types were taken from metadata supplied by the sample provider and were not determined by assay-based typing. General conclusions and limits of the study: How much clinical and demographic metadata was included differed by source and by participant, and the metadata was provided uncurated.

Participants in the prospective study were aged roughly 18 to 89 years, lived in some 24 United States geographic areas, and enrolled through a virtual design. In the prospective study, cohorts were assigned on the basis of participant-reported clinical history obtained from a screening survey and a study questionnaire. Recovered participants in ImmuneRACE Cohort 3 were defined by two consecutive negative NP/OP PCR tests, clearance by a healthcare professional, or resolution of symptoms. In the prospective study, mobile phlebotomists collected whole blood, serum and a nasopharyngeal or oropharyngeal swab from each participant. Over a roughly 2-month period, participants in the prospective study had the option of providing additional blood draws and questionnaires. Prospective study blood samples were shipped either frozen or at room temperature before DNA extraction. CDR1 and CDR2 were assigned from the germline V gene (reference sequence) as SEHNR and FQNEAQ. The trim is 6 bases for V and 7 bases for J, with a gap of 16 bases between the germline ends. The CDR3 goes from the cysteine to the phenylalanine over 14 residues. Kept here is only the CDR3 DNA, which spans 42 bases and is read in frame from base 1.

A word on this clone: Its antigen is unknown. There are no base qualities to consult, and no much larger clone falls within one base.

TCRbeta CDR3 regions were amplified from genomic DNA by means of the immunoSEQ Assay, a bias-controlled multiplex PCR. In the paper's pipeline: Nucleated cell counts per sample were estimated from amplification of reference gene primers within the assay. Sequence reads were collapsed and filtered to measure the absolute abundance of every unique TCRbeta CDR3 rearrangement. For each sample, productive Simpson clonality was calculated as the square root of Simpson's diversity index across productive rearrangements. This is the immuneACCESS table as TCRdb keeps it, with only in-frame sequences that have V and J called. A part of the clones is gone; compared with another copy, unresolved V genes explain less than half, and the rest is unexplained. D and trimming were read from the DNA, whereas the V and J calls and clone size are those reported in that table. The sample contains approximately 240,000 clones, 80% to 95% of them found a single time. The ten most abundant clones make up 1.5% to 2% of the sample.

The sequence was collected from a woman aged 18-35 years who had recovered from COVID-19. Sequenced input: PBMCs or T cells enriched from blood (not recorded which). This chain joins TRBV7-9 to TRBJ2-4; a weak D assignment points to TRBD1 (6 bases agree). The sequenced DNA: TGTGCCAGCAGTCTGGGGGCGACGGGGAACATTCAGTACTTC. Its protein reads: CASSLGATGNIQYF.